The sequence of this T cell receptor beta chain was determined in a study of T cell repertoires in cytomegalovirus infection. Study context: Selected CMV epitopes included recently identified HLA-C-restricted ones as well as well-studied HLA-B-restricted ones. Evidence of both CMV infection and a matching HLA type came from public TCR beta signatures. Study findings and constraints: The cumulative frequency of public TCR beta families identified carriers of CMV plus the relevant HLA. Predominance within the ex vivo response was attributable to HLA-C-restricted CMV-specific TCR beta clonotypes.

The CDR3 runs 17 residues. V lost 5 bases to trimming and J lost 0 bases, with 16 bases between them. Germline loops: CDR1 SEHNR, CDR2 FQNEAQ (reference sequence). This clonotype was counted ten times or more. What it binds is not known. TCRdb fed the reads into MiXCR, producing one record per CDR3 protein. The profile shows a few hundred thousand distinct CDR3 sequences, approximately 40% of them singletons. This chain connects TRBV7-9 to TRBJ2-2, with TRBD2 as a possible D gene (6 bases). The receptor comes from a human donor in good health (CMV status not recorded). Some clones in this sample may be carry-over from other donors' samples. Source: cultured PBMCs, taken from culture after CMV antigen stimulation. Here the CDR3 DNA reads TGTGCCAGCAGCCCACCCGGGGTAGCGGCGAACACCGGGGAGCTGTTTTTT. It yields the protein CASSPPGVAANTGELFF.